This T cell receptor beta chain came from a study of neurological immune-mediated disorders. Whole-study context: Relapsing-remitting patients made up most of the 34 multiple sclerosis patients, and secondary progressive patients made up 3. Study observations and caveats: Phylogenetic grouping assigned the repertoires of 18 of 34 multiple sclerosis patients to a single cluster of related CDR3 sequences. This cluster may be a repertoire-level signature. TCR-beta repertoires seemed private in all groups, with no expanded CDR3 amino acid sequences shared. Healthy controls had more TCR clonal expansion than multiple sclerosis, which showed the least, whereas HTLV-1-associated myelopathy showed the most.

The germline V and J ends were trimmed by 2 bases and 9 bases, with 11 bases remaining between them. The germline gives CDR1 SGHAT, CDR2 FQNNGV. CDR3 size: 13 residues. Many counts were recorded for this clonotype. Its antigen is not known. From the 5' RACE reads, TCRdb called clonotypes with MiXCR, one entry per CDR3 protein. Of over 60,000 distinct CDR3 sequences listed, about 5.2% were seen once; the top ten hold less than 2.5%. The V call is TRBV11-2, the J call TRBJ2-1, with a tentative D call TRBD2 (5 bases). Sequences were obtained from PBMCs. This clonotype originated in a woman aged 25 to 39 with multiple sclerosis. The CDR3 sequence: CASSLNPGGEQFF. In DNA form, the CDR3 reads TGTGCCAGCAGCTTAAATCCTGGAGGTGAGCAGTTCTTC.